This TCR beta chain was recorded in a study of shared clonotypes between healthy human individuals. As for the study in general: Plates per donor: three CD4 naive, three CD4 memory, two CD8 naive, one CD8 memory.

Method: immunoSEQ multiplex PCR; TCRdb's copy keeps in-frame clones and lacks some. The table lists about 690,000 clones, 90% of them singletons. The germline gives CDR1 SGHTA, CDR2 FQGTGA. The V and J ends lost 5 bases and 8 bases respectively, with 16 bases between them. The CDR3 is 14 residues long. The table lists this clone with a few counts. The genes are TRBV7-3 and TRBJ2-1, with D perhaps assigned TRBD1 or TRBD2 (5 bases each). The TCR sequence derives from a man between 18 and 29 years old in good health. Some clones in this sample may be carry-over from other donors' samples. The sequenced material came from memory CD8+ T cells from PBMCs. Subset specified: CD45RO+ cells pooled with CCR7-negative TemRA cells. The CDR3 nucleotides read TGTGCCAGCAGCCCAATGGGGGTAGTCCATGAGCAGTTCTTC. Translation: CASSPMGVVHEQFF.